The entry below gives a single TCR beta chain sequence along with its context. This specimen comes from a study of blood T cell repertoires in COVID-19. Study information: T cells, B-cell-depleted T cells, or PBMCs provided the cDNA or gDNA that served as material.

TCRdb keeps only in-frame clones here, not all; method: immunoSEQ multiplex PCR. This sample has around 150,000 clones, with roughly 89% found just once. Trimming cost V 0 bases and J 7 bases, with 7 bases left between them. Per the germline V gene, CDR1 is MNHEY and CDR2 is SVGAGI. The CDR3 runs 13 residues. The chain links TRBV6-5 to TRBJ1-5; D unclear. The receptor was derived from a woman between 65 and 79 years old with COVID-19, enrolled during active disease. Material for sequencing was peripheral blood. CDR3 DNA sequence: TGTGCCAGCAGTTACTCGAGATCCCAGCCCCAGCATTTT. Its translation: CASSYSRSQPQHF.